These 13 T cell receptor beta chains were sequenced from one sample in a study of T cell changes during pregnancy in multiple sclerosis. Profiled with immunoSEQ multiplex PCR; TCRdb holds only in-frame clones, not every one. In the table there are more than 30,000 clones, over 80% of which are singletons. The sample here was CD8+ T cells from peripheral blood mononuclear cells, taken in the first trimester of pregnancy. All receptors derive from a female donor with multiple sclerosis, enrolled in a pregnancy study.

The chain is built from TRBV6-1 and TRBJ2-7; D perhaps matches TRBD2 (6 bases). CDR3 size: 13 residues. Trimming took 6 bases from V and 0 from J, leaving 9 bases between them. Per the germline V gene, CDR1 is MNHNS and CDR2 is SASEGT. CDR3 DNA sequence: TGTGCCAGCAGAACTAGCTCCTCCTACGAGCAGTACTTC. It encodes CASRTSSSYEQYF.

The chain combines TRBV27 with TRBJ2-7; D may be TRBD1 (5 bases). The CDR3 runs 15 residues. Germline V CDR1 and CDR2: MNHEY, SMNVEV (reference sequence). V lost 2 bases to trimming and J lost 2 bases, with 13 bases between them. The CDR3 nucleotides read TGTGCCAGCAGTTTAAGGGGTGGCGAGCCCTACGAGCAGTACTTC. It encodes CASSLRGGEPYEQYF.

The CDR3 loop reads CASSSGGGGTDTQYF. The CDR3 region has the DNA TGTGCCAGCAGCTCCGGGGGGGGTGGGACAGATACGCAGTATTTT. The V call is TRBV11-2, the J call TRBJ2-3, with 8 bases lining up with TRBD2. CDR3 size: 15 residues. The J segment lost 3 bases and the V segment lost 4 bases, leaving 6 bases of the junction unmatched. Germline values: CDR1 SGHAT, CDR2 FQNNGV.

CDR3 coding DNA: TGTGCCAGCAGTTACTCGAGCAGGGGAACTGAAGCTTTCTTT. Translated, it gives CASSYSSRGTEAFF. The chain recombines TRBV6-5 with TRBJ1-1; possible D gene TRBD1, 6 bases. The germline V gene has CDR1 MNHEY and CDR2 SVGAGI. Trimming removed 0 bases at V and 5 bases at J, with 10 bases between. There are 14 residues in the CDR3.

This chain connects TRBV30 to TRBJ1-3; 7 bases match TRBD1. V was clipped by 3 bases and J by 8 bases; unmatched bases: 4. The CDR3 extends over 12 amino acids. Germline loops: CDR1 GTSNPN, CDR2 SVGIG (reference sequence). The CDR3 bases are TGTGCCTGGAGCGTTACAGGGGACACCATATATTTT. Protein product: CAWSVTGDTIYF.

The CDR3 coding sequence is TGTGCCAGTAGTATATCGGAGGACTTCGCCTACGAGCAGTACTTC. Its translation: CASSISEDFAYEQYF. This sequence joins TRBV19 and TRBJ2-7; maybe TRBD2 (5 bases). V lost 2 bases, J lost 2 bases, and 13 bases lay in between. CDR3 size: 15 residues. Germline V gene lookup returns CDR1 LNHDA and CDR2 SQIVND (reference sequence).

This chain's CDR3 is CASSFPGHTEAFF. Written as DNA, the CDR3 is TGTGCCAGCAGCTTTCCGGGTCACACTGAAGCTTTCTTT. This chain connects TRBV11-3 to TRBJ1-1; D is ambiguous. The germline V gene has CDR1 SGHNT and CDR2 YENEEA. Between the trimmed V and J ends, which lost 3 bases and 3 bases, there was a span of 8 bases. The CDR3 totals 13 residues.

The chain joins TRBV29-1 to TRBJ2-3; D is possibly TRBD1 (5 bases). The germline V and J ends were trimmed by 8 bases and 2 bases, with 32 bases remaining between them. Germline V gives CDR1 SQVTM, CDR2 ANQGSEA. The CDR3 has 19 residues. The CDR3 here is CSRQSRGWTNSNPTDTQYF. The CDR3 nucleotides are TGCAGCCGCCAATCAAGGGGCTGGACCAACTCTAACCCCACAGATACGCAGTATTTT.

This clone was seen a handful of times. V and J are TRBV7-9 and TRBJ1-2; a weak D match, TRBD1 (6 bases). From germline, CDR1 is SEHNR and CDR2 FQNEAQ (reference sequence). Trimming left V 5 bases short and J 5 bases short, with 15 bases between. CDR3 size: 14 residues. The CDR3 here is CASSLGTPVYGYTF. For the CDR3, the DNA is TGTGCCAGCAGCCTCGGGACACCGGTATATGGCTACACCTTC.

V and J are TRBV7-9 and TRBJ2-7; a possible D gene is TRBD2 (5 bases). Germline V gene data show CDR1 as SEHNR and CDR2 as FQNEAQ (reference sequence). V dropped 3 bases and J dropped 3 bases, with 15 bases sitting between them. This CDR3 comprises 15 residues. Here the CDR3 reads CASSLEQRTYYEQYF. As DNA, the CDR3 is TGTGCCAGCAGCTTGGAGCAGCGGACTTACTACGAGCAGTACTTC.

This clone showed up just once. The chain is built from TRBV27 and TRBJ2-5, with 11 nucleotides matching TRBD1. The germline CDR1 and CDR2 sequences are MNHEY and SMNVEV (reference sequence). V was clipped by 4 bases and J by 5 bases; unmatched bases: 3. This CDR3 region has 14 residues. CDR3 nucleotide sequence: TGTGCCAGCAGTTGGGACAGGGGGTCGGAGACCCAGTACTTC. Translated: CASSWDRGSETQYF.

The chain links TRBV6-5 to TRBJ2-5; maybe TRBD2 (6 bases). The germline gives CDR1 MNHEY, CDR2 SVGAGI. Trimming shortened V by 5 bases and J by 0 bases, and 7 bases separated the two germline ends. This CDR3 is built from 13 residues. The CDR3 bases are TGTGCCAGCAGTAGGGACTACCAAGAGACCCAGTACTTC. It specifies CASSRDYQETQYF.

This clone was picked up one time. J is TRBJ2-5 and V is TRBV14; tentatively, D is TRBD2 (5 bases). Trimming removed 0 bases at V and 5 bases at J, with 19 bases between. The CDR3 has 17 residues. Germline V gives CDR1 SGHDN, CDR2 FVKESK. The CDR3 DNA is TGTGCCAGCAGCCAAGAACGGAGGAACCAGCTCTGGGAGACCCAGTACTTC. This translates into CASSQERRNQLWETQYF.